The clone carrying this T cell receptor beta chain was found many times. What it binds is not known. This record comes from a study of CD8 T cells in ankylosing spondylitis. Overall study findings and caveats: Reportedly, significant enrichment of disease-linked clones occurred in matched ankylosing spondylitis synovial fluid. Several highly homologous variants formed a TCR beta motif that appeared characteristic of ankylosing spondylitis blood. Some of the motif variants had earlier been found in reactive arthritis patients' fluid and blood.

The CDR3 sequence is 15 residues long. Germline lookup yields CDR1 LGHNA and CDR2 YSLEER. V lost 4 bases and J 0 bases, leaving 12 bases between the germline ends. Researchers built TCR beta libraries using quantitative 5'-RACE with molecular barcodes. One entry per CDR3 protein results from TCRdb running MiXCR on the 5' RACE reads. Of a few hundred thousand distinct CDR3 sequences listed, just under 7.5% are singletons. This TCR was recovered from a male donor with ankylosing spondylitis. The chain links TRBV4-3 to TRBJ1-1; no reliable D call. Specimen: blood, either unsorted or a sorted T cell fraction (not recorded which). The CDR3 bases are TGCGCCAGCAGCCCGGTGATGGGGTTGAACACTGAAGCTTTCTTT. Protein sequence: CASSPVMGLNTEAFF.